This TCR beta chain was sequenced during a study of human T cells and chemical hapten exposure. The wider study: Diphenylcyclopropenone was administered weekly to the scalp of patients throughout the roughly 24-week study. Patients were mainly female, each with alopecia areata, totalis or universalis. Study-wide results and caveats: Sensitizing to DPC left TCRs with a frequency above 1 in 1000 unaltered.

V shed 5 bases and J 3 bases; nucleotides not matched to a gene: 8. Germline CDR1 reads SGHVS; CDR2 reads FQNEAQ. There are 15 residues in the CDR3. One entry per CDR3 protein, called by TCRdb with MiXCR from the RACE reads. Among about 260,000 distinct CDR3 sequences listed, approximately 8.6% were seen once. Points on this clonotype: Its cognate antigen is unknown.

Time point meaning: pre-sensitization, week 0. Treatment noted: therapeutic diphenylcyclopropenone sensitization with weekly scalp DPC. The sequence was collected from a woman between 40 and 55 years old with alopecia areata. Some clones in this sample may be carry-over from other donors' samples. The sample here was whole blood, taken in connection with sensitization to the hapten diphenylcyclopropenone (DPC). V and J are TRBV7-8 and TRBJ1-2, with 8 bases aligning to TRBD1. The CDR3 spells CASSPYQGQDYGYTF. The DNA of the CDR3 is TGTGCCAGCAGCCCCTACCAGGGACAGGACTATGGCTACACCTTC. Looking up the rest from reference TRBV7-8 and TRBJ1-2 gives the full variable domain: GAGVSQSPRYKVAKRGQDVALRCDPISGHVSLFWYQQALGQGPEFLTYFQNEAQLDKSGLPSDRFFAERPEGSVSTLKIQRTQQEDSAVYLCASSPYQGQDYGYTFGSGTRLTVV.